These T cell receptor beta chains were read from a single sample in a study of tumor and adjacent non-tumor tissue in lung cancer. Each CDR3 protein is one row after TCRdb ran MiXCR on the multiplex PCR reads. The sample lists roughly 75,000 distinct CDR3 sequences; under 80% were seen once. The sample consisted of lung tumor tissue. The receptors come from a woman aged 45-65 years with non-small cell lung cancer. Each CDR3 is given with its conserved first and last residue. Fields, in order: J gene, D gene, V gene, clone size, CDR3 DNA, CDR3 protein. D genes are given only for firm matches. Clone sizes are given selectively: once, few, many, or a class where the clone is expanded.

j_call: TRBJ2-7
d_call: TRBD2
v_call: TRBV6-5
clone_size: NA
cdr3_nt: TGTGCCGGCAGTGTCCCGGGACTAGCGGGGGCCATCTACGAGCAGTACTTC
cdr3_aa: CAGSVPGLAGAIYEQYF

j_call: TRBJ1-2
d_call: NA
v_call: TRBV11-2
clone_size: NA
cdr3_nt: TGTACCAGCAACTTAGGTCAGGGGATGGACTATGGCTACACCTTC
cdr3_aa: CTSNLGQGMDYGYTF

j_call: TRBJ1-4
d_call: NA
v_call: TRBV7-8
clone_size: NA
cdr3_nt: TGTGCCAGCGGCTTGATGGGTTTAACAAATAATGAAAAACTGTTTTTT
cdr3_aa: CASGLMGLTNNEKLFF

j_call: TRBJ2-7
d_call: TRBD1
v_call: TRBV6-5
clone_size: few
cdr3_nt: TGTGCCAGCAGACGTAGGACAGGGGGGAAAAGCGAGCAGTGCTTC
cdr3_aa: CASRRRTGGKSEQCF

j_call: TRBJ2-4
d_call: NA
v_call: TRBV6-5
clone_size: NA
cdr3_nt: TGTGCCATCAGTTACGGCTCTCAAAACATTCAGAACTTC
cdr3_aa: CAISYGSQNIQNF

j_call: TRBJ1-1
d_call: NA
v_call: TRBV6-1
clone_size: medium-sized
cdr3_nt: TGTGCCAGCAGTGAATGGGCAGGGGCGGAAGCTTTCTTT
cdr3_aa: CASSEWAGAEAFF

j_call: TRBJ2-1
d_call: TRBD2
v_call: TRBV4-1
clone_size: NA
cdr3_nt: TGCGCCAGCAGCCTCTGGCCCCTCATAGCGGGCAATGAGCAGTTCTTC
cdr3_aa: CASSLWPLIAGNEQFF

j_call: TRBJ2-3
d_call: NA
v_call: TRBV6-6
clone_size: NA
cdr3_nt: TGTGTCATCAGTGCCCAGGGACACACAAATACGCAGTATTTT
cdr3_aa: CVISAQGHTNTQYF

j_call: TRBJ2-5
d_call: TRBD1
v_call: TRBV11-1
clone_size: NA
cdr3_nt: TGTGCCAGCGGCTCGACGGGACAGGGCCGGTACTTT
cdr3_aa: CASGSTGQGRYF

j_call: TRBJ1-1
d_call: NA
v_call: TRBV7-8
clone_size: NA
cdr3_nt: TGTGCCAGCAAGTTACAGGCCTCTGGCACTGAAGTTTTCTTT
cdr3_aa: CASKLQASGTEVFF

j_call: TRBJ2-5
d_call: TRBD1
v_call: TRBV20-1
clone_size: NA
cdr3_nt: TGCAGTGTTCCCCGGGGACAGGGGGCTACTGAGACCCAGTACTTC
cdr3_aa: CSVPRGQGATETQYF

j_call: TRBJ2-2
d_call: TRBD2
v_call: TRBV11-2
clone_size: once
cdr3_nt: TGTGACAGCGGCGTACTAGCGGGAGATCACACCGGGGAGCTGTTTTTT
cdr3_aa: CDSGVLAGDHTGELFF

j_call: TRBJ2-2
d_call: NA
v_call: TRBV28
clone_size: NA
cdr3_nt: TGTGACAGCAATCCGAGTAGCGCGGCCGGGGAGCTGTTTTTT
cdr3_aa: CDSNPSSAAGELFF

j_call: TRBJ1-2
d_call: NA
v_call: TRBV5-1
clone_size: NA
cdr3_nt: TGCGCCAGCACCCAGGCGATGTATGGCTACACCTTC
cdr3_aa: CASTQAMYGYTF

j_call: TRBJ2-1
d_call: NA
v_call: TRBV11-1
clone_size: NA
cdr3_nt: TGTGCCAGCAACCACTGGGATCGGATCAATGAGCAGTTCTTC
cdr3_aa: CASNHWDRINEQFF

j_call: TRBJ2-3
d_call: TRBD2
v_call: TRBV7-2
clone_size: NA
cdr3_nt: TGTGCCAGCAATAGACTAGCGGGAGGTAACACAGATACGCAGTATTTT
cdr3_aa: CASNRLAGGNTDTQYF

j_call: TRBJ2-1
d_call: NA
v_call: TRBV12-3/TRBV12-4
clone_size: NA
cdr3_nt: TGTGTCAGCAGTTTAGAGGGGTTAAGCTCCTACAATGAGCAGTTCTTC
cdr3_aa: CVSSLEGLSSYNEQFF

j_call: TRBJ2-2
d_call: TRBD1
v_call: TRBV6-2/TRBV6-3
clone_size: NA
cdr3_nt: TGTGCCAGCAGTTACGGGACAGGGGTCCCCAGGGAACTGTTTTTT
cdr3_aa: CASSYGTGVPRELFF

j_call: TRBJ2-7
d_call: TRBD2
v_call: TRBV4-2
clone_size: NA
cdr3_nt: TGTGCCAGTAGCCAAGAAGGACTAGCGGGAGAGGACCGCTACGAGCAGTGCTTC
cdr3_aa: CASSQEGLAGEDRYEQCF

j_call: TRBJ1-1
d_call: NA
v_call: TRBV10-3
clone_size: few
cdr3_nt: TGTGCCATCAATGACAGTGTATGGGCTGAAGCTCTCTTT
cdr3_aa: CAINDSVWAEALF

j_call: TRBJ2-3
d_call: NA
v_call: TRBV11-2
clone_size: NA
cdr3_nt: TGTGCCAGCAGCTTAGATCGGGCAAGTATGCAGTATTTT
cdr3_aa: CASSLDRASMQYF

j_call: TRBJ1-4
d_call: NA
v_call: TRBV6-1
clone_size: NA
cdr3_nt: TGTGCCTGCAGAGACCACCTCGGCGGGACATGCGATGAAAAACTGTTTTTT
cdr3_aa: CACRDHLGGTCDEKLFF

j_call: TRBJ2-4
d_call: NA
v_call: TRBV10-3
clone_size: NA
cdr3_nt: TGTGCCACCAGAACCCGACGGCCCCCTGTACATATAGCCAAAAACATTCAGAACTTC
cdr3_aa: CATRTRRPPVHIAKNIQNF

j_call: TRBJ2-7
d_call: NA
v_call: TRBV29-1
clone_size: many
cdr3_nt: TGCAGCGTCTCCCGGGACGGCGAGCAGTACTTC
cdr3_aa: CSVSRDGEQYF

j_call: TRBJ2-3
d_call: NA
v_call: TRBV6-6
clone_size: NA
cdr3_nt: TGTGCCAGCAGCGCTCTTGAGGGAGTGGTAGATACGCAGTATTTT
cdr3_aa: CASSALEGVVDTQYF

j_call: TRBJ2-6
d_call: TRBD1
v_call: TRBV7-9
clone_size: many
cdr3_nt: TGTGCCAGCAGCCCTGAAGAGTACAGGGACAGGGGGCTAGGGGCCAACGTCCTGACTTTC
cdr3_aa: CASSPEEYRDRGLGANVLTF

j_call: TRBJ2-3
d_call: TRBD2
v_call: TRBV28
clone_size: once
cdr3_nt: TGTGCCAGCAGTCCGGGGGTAGCGGGATTGTGGCGTACGCAGTATTTT
cdr3_aa: CASSPGVAGLWRTQYF

j_call: TRBJ2-3
d_call: NA
v_call: TRBV29-1
clone_size: NA
cdr3_nt: TGCAGCGTTGATGGCGGGATGGCCCTGAGGACAGGTACGCAGTATTTT
cdr3_aa: CSVDGGMALRTGTQYF

j_call: TRBJ2-1
d_call: NA
v_call: TRBV4-2
clone_size: NA
cdr3_nt: TGTGCCAGTAGCCAATGTGGTGAGCAGTTCTTC
cdr3_aa: CASSQCGEQFF

j_call: TRBJ1-2
d_call: NA
v_call: TRBV6-1
clone_size: NA
cdr3_nt: TGTGCTAGCAACCGGGACTATGGCTACATCTTC
cdr3_aa: CASNRDYGYIF

j_call: TRBJ2-5
d_call: NA
v_call: TRBV21-1
clone_size: NA
cdr3_nt: TGTGCCAGCAGCCCACACACAGGGGGCGGACGGGCCTGGATAGAGATCCAGCACTTC
cdr3_aa: CASSPHTGGGRAWIEIQHF

j_call: TRBJ2-7
d_call: NA
v_call: TRBV6-1
clone_size: NA
cdr3_nt: TGTGACAGCTGTGAAGAATTAAGGGCGGAGCAGTACTTC
cdr3_aa: CDSCEELRAEQYF

j_call: TRBJ2-5
d_call: NA
v_call: TRBV5-1
clone_size: once
cdr3_nt: TGCGCCAGCAGCATCGGACTAATGGGGAGGTCAGAGACCCAGTACTTC
cdr3_aa: CASSIGLMGRSETQYF

j_call: TRBJ2-2
d_call: TRBD2
v_call: TRBV6-1
clone_size: NA
cdr3_nt: TGTGTCAGCCTCACCGGTACTAGCGGGAGAGGGATCGGGGAGCTGTTTTTT
cdr3_aa: CVSLTGTSGRGIGELFF

j_call: TRBJ1-6
d_call: NA
v_call: TRBV20-1
clone_size: many
cdr3_nt: TGCAGTGCTAGAGATATCTTGGACAACGATCTCCCCCTCCACTTT
cdr3_aa: CSARDILDNDLPLHF

j_call: TRBJ2-2
d_call: NA
v_call: TRBV6-2/TRBV6-3
clone_size: NA
cdr3_nt: TGTGCCAGCAGTGCAGTCTCCGGGACGGTGAACACCGGGGAGCTGTCTTTT
cdr3_aa: CASSAVSGTVNTGELSF

j_call: TRBJ2-7
d_call: TRBD2
v_call: TRBV5-1
clone_size: many
cdr3_nt: TGCGCCAGCAGCTTGGAGTGGATAGCGGGAACCTCGTACGAGCAGTACTTC
cdr3_aa: CASSLEWIAGTSYEQYF

j_call: TRBJ2-3
d_call: NA
v_call: TRBV5-1
clone_size: NA
cdr3_nt: TGCGCCAGCAGCTTGACGGAGCGAAGAACAGATACGCGGTATTTT
cdr3_aa: CASSLTERRTDTRYF

j_call: TRBJ2-1
d_call: NA
v_call: TRBV11-2
clone_size: NA
cdr3_nt: TGTCCCTGCAGCTTTGGCAGTGCCGACAATGAACAGTTCTTC
cdr3_aa: CPCSFGSADNEQFF

j_call: TRBJ1-2
d_call: NA
v_call: TRBV28
clone_size: NA
cdr3_nt: TGTGCCAGCAGGGGTTGGGGCCATGGCTACACCTTC
cdr3_aa: CASRGWGHGYTF

j_call: TRBJ2-3
d_call: TRBD2
v_call: TRBV29-1
clone_size: once
cdr3_nt: TGCAGCGTTGCTAGCGGGAGAGGGTCTGATACGCAGTATTTT
cdr3_aa: CSVASGRGSDTQYF

j_call: TRBJ1-1
d_call: TRBD1
v_call: TRBV24-1
clone_size: many
cdr3_nt: TGTGCCACCAGTGATGCCGGACAGGGGGAGACTGAAGCTTTCTTT
cdr3_aa: CATSDAGQGETEAFF

j_call: TRBJ2-7
d_call: TRBD1
v_call: TRBV10-3
clone_size: NA
cdr3_nt: TGTGCCATCGGGACAGGGTTAACCTACCAGCATTACTTC
cdr3_aa: CAIGTGLTYQHYF

j_call: TRBJ2-3
d_call: TRBD2
v_call: TRBV6-5
clone_size: NA
cdr3_nt: TGTGCCAGCACCCTGGTCGCGGGAGCAACCGATACGCCATATTTT
cdr3_aa: CASTLVAGATDTPYF

j_call: TRBJ2-1
d_call: TRBD2
v_call: TRBV6-5
clone_size: once
cdr3_nt: TGTGCCAGAGGGACGAGTAGCGGGAACTCCTACAATGAGCAGTTCTTC
cdr3_aa: CARGTSSGNSYNEQFF

j_call: TRBJ2-7
d_call: NA
v_call: TRBV12-3/TRBV12-4
clone_size: NA
cdr3_nt: TGTGTCAACTGTTTTGGGAGGACCTACGAGCGGTACTTC
cdr3_aa: CVNCFGRTYERYF

j_call: TRBJ2-3
d_call: NA
v_call: TRBV11-2
clone_size: few
cdr3_nt: TGTGCCAGTAGTTTAGACGGGGGAGATACGCAGTATTTT
cdr3_aa: CASSLDGGDTQYF

j_call: TRBJ2-3
d_call: NA
v_call: TRBV6-2/TRBV6-3
clone_size: NA
cdr3_nt: TGTACCAGCAGCTATAGCAGTGTCACAGATACCCAGTATTTT
cdr3_aa: CTSSYSSVTDTQYF

j_call: TRBJ2-2
d_call: TRBD2
v_call: TRBV10-3
clone_size: NA
cdr3_nt: TGTGCCATCAGTGGAGGGACTAGTGGGAGCGTTGGGGAGCTGCTTTTT
cdr3_aa: CAISGGTSGSVGELLF